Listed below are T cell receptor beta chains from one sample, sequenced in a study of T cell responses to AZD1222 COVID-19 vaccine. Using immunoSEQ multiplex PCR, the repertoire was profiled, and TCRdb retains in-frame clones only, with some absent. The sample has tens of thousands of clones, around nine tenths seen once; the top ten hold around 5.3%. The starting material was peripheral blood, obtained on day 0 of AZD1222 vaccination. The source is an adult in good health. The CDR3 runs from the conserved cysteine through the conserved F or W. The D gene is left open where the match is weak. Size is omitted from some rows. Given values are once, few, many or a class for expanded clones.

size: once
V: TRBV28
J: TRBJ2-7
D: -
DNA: TGTGCCAGCAGTCTCGGGACCCAGACCTACGAGCAGTACTTC
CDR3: CASSLGTQTYEQYF

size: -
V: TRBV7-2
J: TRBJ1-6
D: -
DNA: TGTGCCAGCAGCTTAGGGCGCGGGAGGGAGCAGTCCCTCCACTTT
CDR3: CASSLGRGREQSLHF

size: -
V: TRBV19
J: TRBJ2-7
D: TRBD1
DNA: TGTGCCAGTAGTAGCGCCCAGGACAGGGGCGCGTACGAGCAGTACTTC
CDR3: CASSSAQDRGAYEQYF

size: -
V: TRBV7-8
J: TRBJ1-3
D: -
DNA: TGTGCCAGCAGCTTCCACAGAATCCGCTCTGGAAACACCATATATTTT
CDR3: CASSFHRIRSGNTIYF

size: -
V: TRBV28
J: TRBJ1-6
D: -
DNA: TGTGCCAGCAGTTTGGCGGGGGCGCGTAATTCACCCCTCCACTTT
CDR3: CASSLAGARNSPLHF

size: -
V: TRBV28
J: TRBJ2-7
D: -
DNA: TGTGCCAGCAGGAGCCGGGACATAGCCTACGAGCAGTACTTC
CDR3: CASRSRDIAYEQYF

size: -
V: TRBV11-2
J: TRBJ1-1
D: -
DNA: TGTGCCAGCATCCCTAAGGGGAACACTGAAGCTTTCTTT
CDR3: CASIPKGNTEAFF

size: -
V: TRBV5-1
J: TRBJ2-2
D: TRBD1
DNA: TGCGCCAGCAGCTTGGAAGGGACAGGGCAAGGGAACACCGGGGAGCTGTTTTTT
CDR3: CASSLEGTGQGNTGELFF

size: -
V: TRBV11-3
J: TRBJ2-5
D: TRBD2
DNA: TGTGCCAGCAGCGCACGGACTAGCGGGGGCGAGACCCAGTACTTC
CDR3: CASSARTSGGETQYF

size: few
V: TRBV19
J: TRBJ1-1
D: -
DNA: TGTGCCAGTAGTCCCCGGACAGCGGGAAACACTGAAGCTTTCTTT
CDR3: CASSPRTAGNTEAFF

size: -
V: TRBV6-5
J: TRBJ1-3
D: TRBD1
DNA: TGTGCCAGCAGTAGCAGGGGGCCGAGAAACACCATATATTTT
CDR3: CASSSRGPRNTIYF

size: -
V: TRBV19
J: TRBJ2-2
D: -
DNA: TGTGCCAGCAACAGGCGATCCAACACCGGGGAGCTGTTTTTT
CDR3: CASNRRSNTGELFF

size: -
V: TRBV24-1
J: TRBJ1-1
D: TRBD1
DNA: TGTGCCACCAGTGATTCCAGGACAGGGAACACTGAAGCTTTCTTT
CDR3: CATSDSRTGNTEAFF

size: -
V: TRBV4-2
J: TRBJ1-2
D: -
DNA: TGTGCCAGCAGCCAACGACAGCATGGCTACACCTTC
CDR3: CASSQRQHGYTF

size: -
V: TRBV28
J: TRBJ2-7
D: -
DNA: TGTGCCAGCAGTTTACAGGGGTACGAGCAGTACTTC
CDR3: CASSLQGYEQYF

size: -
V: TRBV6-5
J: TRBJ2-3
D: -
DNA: TGTGCCTCTTCCCGGGGGTACACAGATACGCAGTATTTT
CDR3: CASSRGYTDTQYF

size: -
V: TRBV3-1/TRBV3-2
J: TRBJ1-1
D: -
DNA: TGTGCCAGCAGCCCGAGCGGGGGGTCCACTGAAGCTTTCTTT
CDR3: CASSPSGGSTEAFF

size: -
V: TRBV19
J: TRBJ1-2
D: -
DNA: TGTGCCAGTAGGGAAACCGGAACCTATGGCTACACCTTC
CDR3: CASRETGTYGYTF

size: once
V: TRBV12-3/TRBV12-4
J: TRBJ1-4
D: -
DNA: TGTGCCAGCAGTTTTATGGAGGGTGAAAAACTGTTTTTT
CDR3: CASSFMEGEKLFF

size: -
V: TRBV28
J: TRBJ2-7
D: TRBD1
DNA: TGTGCCAGCAGCCCAGTCGGGACAGCAAACTACGAGCAGTACTTC
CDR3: CASSPVGTANYEQYF

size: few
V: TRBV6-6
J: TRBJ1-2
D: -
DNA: TGTGCCAGCAGTGAGGTTAACTATGGCTACACCTTC
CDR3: CASSEVNYGYTF

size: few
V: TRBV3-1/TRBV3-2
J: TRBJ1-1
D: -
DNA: TGTGCCAGCAGCCAACAGGGTGAAGCTTTCTTT
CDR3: CASSQQGEAFF

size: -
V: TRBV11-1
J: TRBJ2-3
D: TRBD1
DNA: TGTGCCAGCACCCGGACAGGGGGCACAGATACGCAGTATTTT
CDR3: CASTRTGGTDTQYF

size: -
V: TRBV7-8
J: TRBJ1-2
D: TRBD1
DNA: TGTGCCAGCTTTGGGTGGTTGATGGGGTCCCCGGGACAGGGGGCGGATGGCTACACCTTC
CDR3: CASFGWLMGSPGQGADGYTF

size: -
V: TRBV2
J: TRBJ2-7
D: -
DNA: TGTGCCAGCAGAGACGGTAACTCCTACGAGCAGTACTTC
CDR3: CASRDGNSYEQYF

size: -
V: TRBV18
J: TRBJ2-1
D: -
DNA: TGTGCCAGCTCACCCACCCGGGGGGCTAATGAGCAGTTCTTC
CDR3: CASSPTRGANEQFF

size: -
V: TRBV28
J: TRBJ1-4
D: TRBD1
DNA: TGTGCCGGGGGAGACAGGGGGCGCGGCAAACTGTTTTTT
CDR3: CAGGDRGRGKLFF

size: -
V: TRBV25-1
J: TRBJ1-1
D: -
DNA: TGTGCCAGCAGTATGGAAACCCTCACTGAAGCTTTCTTT
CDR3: CASSMETLTEAFF

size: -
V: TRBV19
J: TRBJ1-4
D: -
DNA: TGTGCCAGTAGAGGGGGACCTAATGAAAAACTGTTTTTT
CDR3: CASRGGPNEKLFF

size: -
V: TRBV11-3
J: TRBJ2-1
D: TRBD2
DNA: TGTGCCAGCAGCTTTACTAGCGGGGGGACGGCCTACAATGAGCAGTTCTTC
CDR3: CASSFTSGGTAYNEQFF

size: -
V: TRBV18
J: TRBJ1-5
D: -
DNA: TGTGCCAGCTCACCACAACAGGGTAGCAATCAGCCCCAGCATTTT
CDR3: CASSPQQGSNQPQHF

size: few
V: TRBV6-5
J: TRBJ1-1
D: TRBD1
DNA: TGTGCCAGCAGTATGGACAGGGATGAAGCTTTCTTT
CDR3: CASSMDRDEAFF

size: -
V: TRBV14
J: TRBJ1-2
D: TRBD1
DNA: TGTGCCAGCAGTCCCAGGACAGGCGCCTTTAACTATGGCTACACCTTC
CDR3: CASSPRTGAFNYGYTF

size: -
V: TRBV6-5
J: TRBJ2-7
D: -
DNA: TGTGCCAGCCGCCTCCAGGGGAAGCAGTACTTC
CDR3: CASRLQGKQYF

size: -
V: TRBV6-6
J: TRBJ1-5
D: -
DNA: TGTGCCAGCAGTCATAACCGGGAGACAAATCAGCCCCAGCATTTT
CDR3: CASSHNRETNQPQHF

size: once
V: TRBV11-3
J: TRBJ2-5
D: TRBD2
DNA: TGTGCCAGCAGCCCGCCGGGGGGCCAAGAGACCCAGTACTTC
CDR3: CASSPPGGQETQYF

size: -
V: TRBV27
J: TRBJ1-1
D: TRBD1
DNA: TGTGCCAGCAGTTTATCTAGCAGGGGGACCTTAGGGGGAGCTTTCTTT
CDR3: CASSLSSRGTLGGAFF

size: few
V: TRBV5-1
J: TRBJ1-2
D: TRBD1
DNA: TGCGCCAGCGCCTACCAGTTGGGGACAGGGGCTGTGAACTATGGCTACACCTTC
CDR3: CASAYQLGTGAVNYGYTF

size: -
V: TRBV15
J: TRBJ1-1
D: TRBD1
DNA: TGTGCCACCAGCGTAAAAACAGGGGGCACTGAAGCTTTCTTT
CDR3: CATSVKTGGTEAFF

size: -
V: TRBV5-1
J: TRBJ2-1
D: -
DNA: TGCGCCAGCGCGGTGGACTCTCTAATGGACAATGAGCAGTTCTTC
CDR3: CASAVDSLMDNEQFF

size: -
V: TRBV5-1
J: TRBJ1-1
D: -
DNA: TGCGCCAGCAGCTCCGAGGGGGGGAACACTGAAGCTTTCTTT
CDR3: CASSSEGGNTEAFF

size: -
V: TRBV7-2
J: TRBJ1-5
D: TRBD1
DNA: TGTGCCAGCAGCTCGGACAGGCGTCAGCCCCAGCATTTT
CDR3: CASSSDRRQPQHF

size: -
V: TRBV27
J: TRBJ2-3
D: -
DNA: TGTGCCAGCAGTTTATCGTTAGGGGGGACCACAGATACGCAGTATTTT
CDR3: CASSLSLGGTTDTQYF

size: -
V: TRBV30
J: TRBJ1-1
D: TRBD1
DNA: TGTGCCTGGAGTGCGTCGGGACAGGGGGACACTGAAGCTTTCTTT
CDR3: CAWSASGQGDTEAFF

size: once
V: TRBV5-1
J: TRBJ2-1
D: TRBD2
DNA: TGCGCCAGCAGCTTGAGCGGGGGACCAGACAATGAGCAGTTCTTC
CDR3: CASSLSGGPDNEQFF